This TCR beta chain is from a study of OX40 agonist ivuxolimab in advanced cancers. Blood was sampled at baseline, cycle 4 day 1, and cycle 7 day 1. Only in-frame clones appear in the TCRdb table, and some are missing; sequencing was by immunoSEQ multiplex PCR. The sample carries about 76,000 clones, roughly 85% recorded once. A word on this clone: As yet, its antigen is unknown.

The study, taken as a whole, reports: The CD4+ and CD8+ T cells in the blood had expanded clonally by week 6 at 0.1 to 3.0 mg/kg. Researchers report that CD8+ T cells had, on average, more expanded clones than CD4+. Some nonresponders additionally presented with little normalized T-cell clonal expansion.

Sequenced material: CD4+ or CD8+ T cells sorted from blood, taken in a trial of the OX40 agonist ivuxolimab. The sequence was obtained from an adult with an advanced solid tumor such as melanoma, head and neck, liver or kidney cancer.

CDR3 bases: TGTGCCAGCAGCTTAGCCCCGGGGCAGGACTACAATGAGCAGTTCTTC. This codes for CASSLAPGQDYNEQFF. The chain links TRBV11-3 to TRBJ2-1; either TRBD1 or TRBD2 may supply D (5 bases each). The CDR3 has 16 residues. CDR1 and CDR2 (germline): SGHNT, YENEEA. Trimming left V 1 base short and J 3 bases short, with 13 bases between.